The clone carrying this T cell receptor (beta chain) appeared a few times. The antigen is unknown. This sample is part of a study of beta chain features in type 1 diabetes. Findings and limits, study-wide: The naive, central memory and Treg TCRB repertoires showed an apparent similarity that was greater among patients than among healthy donors.

Trimming cost V 4 bases and J 9 bases; bases outside gene matches: 2. This CDR3 has 13 amino acids. From germline, CDR1 is SGHNT and CDR2 YENEEA. cDNA synthesis used the whole RNA isolate, giving expressed TCRB sequences. Clones were read by immunoSEQ multiplex PCR, and TCRdb kept only the in-frame ones, dropping some. The sample gives about 900,000 clones, about a sixth of which show up once; 0.023% is in the top ten. Sequencing was carried out using naive CD4+ T cells from blood. V gene TRBV11-3 combines with J gene TRBJ2-1, with 11 bases identical to TRBD1. The TCR originated in a woman in her late teens or twenties in good health. The CDR3 protein is CASSWDRGGEQFF. CDR3 in DNA: TGTGCCAGCAGCTGGGACAGGGGGGGTGAGCAGTTCTTC.